Here is one TCR beta chain with its context. As yet, its antigen is unknown. In germline, CDR1 is MRHNA, CDR2 SNTAGT. V trimming: 4 bases; J trimming: 10 bases; junction bases outside the gene matches: 8. The CDR3 is 15 amino acids. These data come from a study of radiation and T cells in renal cell carcinoma. Documented time point: blood 2 weeks post-SBRT. Treatment specified: 15 Gy SBRT to primary tumor, nephrectomy 4 weeks later. This renal cell carcinoma was of the clear cell type. Study-wide results and limits: From baseline, blood top tumor clonotypes peaked at 2 weeks post-radiation.

Sequenced by immunoSEQ multiplex PCR; TCRdb stores in-frame clones only, minus some. The repertoire has almost 50,000 clones, 75% to 85% of them found once; the top ten carry roughly 30%. The chain links TRBV6-4 to TRBJ2-1; 12 nucleotides align to TRBD2. The TCR sequence derives from a woman in her 70s with renal cell carcinoma. The material was blood, obtained from a patient whose treatment included radiotherapy and nephrectomy. The CDR3 coding sequence is TGTGCCAGCAGTGTCCTAGCGGGGGGGCAGGACGAGCAGTTCTTC. Amino acid sequence: CASSVLAGGQDEQFF.